The clone carrying this T cell receptor beta chain occurred many times. The target antigen is unknown. The trim removed 0 bases at V and 9 bases at J, leaving 6 bases unmatched. Germline CDR1 reads SGHRS; CDR2 reads YFSETQ. The CDR3 extends over 15 amino acids. This sample was taken from a study of CD8 T cells in ankylosing spondylitis. Study results and limitations: Peripheral blood samples showed relatively rare disease-linked clones, and these clones were CD8+. Some of these motif variants have turned up before, in reports on reactive arthritis synovial fluid and blood. A TCR beta motif made of 7 to 9 highly homologous variants seemed typical of ankylosing spondylitis blood. Reportedly, significant enrichment of disease-linked clones occurred in matched ankylosing spondylitis synovial fluid.

By quantitative 5'-RACE with molecular barcodes, the TCR beta libraries were made. TCRdb re-analysed the 5' RACE reads in MiXCR, keeping a single row per CDR3 protein. Among about 460,000 distinct CDR3 sequences listed, roughly 5.2% were seen once. Material for sequencing was blood, either unsorted or a sorted T cell fraction (not recorded which). The receptor was derived from a male donor with ankylosing spondylitis. The chain recombines TRBV5-1 with TRBJ2-1, with 10 positions matching TRBD2. CDR3: CASSLAVAGGGEQFF. CDR3 DNA: TGCGCCAGCAGCTTGGCTGTAGCGGGGGGCGGTGAGCAGTTCTTC.